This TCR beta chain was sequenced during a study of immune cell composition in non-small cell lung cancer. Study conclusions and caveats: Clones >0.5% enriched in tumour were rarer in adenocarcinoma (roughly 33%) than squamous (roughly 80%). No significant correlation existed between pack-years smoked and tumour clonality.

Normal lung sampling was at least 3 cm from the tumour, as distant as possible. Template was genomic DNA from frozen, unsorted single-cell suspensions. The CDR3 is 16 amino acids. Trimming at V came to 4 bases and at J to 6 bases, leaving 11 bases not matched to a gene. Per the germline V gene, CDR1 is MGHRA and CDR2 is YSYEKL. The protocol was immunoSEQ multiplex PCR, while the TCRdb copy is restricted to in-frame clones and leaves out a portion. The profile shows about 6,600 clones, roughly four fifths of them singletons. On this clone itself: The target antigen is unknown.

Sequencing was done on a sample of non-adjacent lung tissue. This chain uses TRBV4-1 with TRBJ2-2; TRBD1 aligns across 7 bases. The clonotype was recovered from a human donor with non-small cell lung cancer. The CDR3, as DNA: TGCGCCAGCAGCCGCCCCCTGGGACAGACCTCCGGGGAGCTGTTTTTT. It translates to CASSRPLGQTSGELFF.